These 12 T cell receptor beta chains were sequenced from one sample in a study of T cell therapy after organ transplantation. Their antigen targets remain unknown. This table comes from immunoSEQ multiplex PCR, and its TCRdb copy is limited to in-frame clones, with some not included. The sample has 45,000 to 50,000 clones, about 94% seen once; the top ten hold 2.5% to 3.5%. The source was CD8+ T cells from blood, collected before autologous CMV-specific T cell therapy. These receptors were collected from a human patient who had received a solid organ transplant and had CMV disease.

The gene calls are TRBV7-9 and TRBJ1-5; D is unresolved. Germline assignment: CDR1 SEHNR and CDR2 FQNEAQ (reference sequence). This CDR3 is 15 amino acids long. The V and J ends lost 5 bases and 6 bases respectively, with 17 bases between them. CDR3 bases: TGTGCCAGCAGCCCACCTAATCACAAGGGTCAGCCCCAGCATTTT. Its protein product is CASSPPNHKGQPQHF. Full variable domain (rest looked up from reference TRBV7-9 and TRBJ1-5): DTGVSQNPRHKITKRGQNVTFRCDPISEHNRLYWYRQTLGQGPEFLTYFQNEAQLEKSRLLSDRFSAERPKGSFSTLEIQRTEQGDSAMYLCASSPPNHKGQPQHFGDGTRLSIL.

The chain uses TRBV4-2 and TRBJ1-1; D is possibly TRBD1 (6 bases). The germline V gene has CDR1 LGHNA and CDR2 YNFKEQ. V gave up 1 base and J gave up 3 bases, with 12 bases separating them. The CDR3 length is 15 residues. The DNA for the CDR3 is TGTGCCAGCAGCCAAGTGGAGGGGGTTGACACTGAAGCTTTCTTT. Its translation: CASSQVEGVDTEAFF.

The chain has TRBV7-9 and TRBJ2-5; no firm D call. Germline CDR1 SEHNR, CDR2 FQNEAQ (reference sequence). The CDR3 runs to 14 residues. V lost 6 bases to trimming and J lost 0 bases, with 11 bases between them. CDR3: CASSLTANQETQYF. CDR3 nucleotides: TGTGCCAGCAGTCTCACAGCTAACCAAGAGACCCAGTACTTC.

This rearrangement joins TRBV4-1 to TRBJ2-1; either TRBD1 or TRBD2 may fit D (5 bases each). This CDR3 contains 16 residues. V lost 1 base and J 5 bases, leaving 15 bases between the germline ends. CDR1 MGHRA and CDR2 YSYEKL come from the germline V gene. CDR3 region: CASSQGVGRGNNEQFF. DNA of the CDR3: TGCGCCAGCAGCCAAGGAGTTGGACGGGGCAACAATGAGCAGTTCTTC.

The chain is built from TRBV6-1 and TRBJ2-1, with 16 bases matching TRBD2. CDR1 is MNHNS and CDR2 is SASEGT in the germline V gene. V shed 4 bases, J shed 2 bases, and the junction held 8 bases outside the gene matches. The CDR3 spans 19 residues. CDR3 in amino acids: CASSGQGLAGGHTYNEQFF. The CDR3 nucleotides read TGTGCCAGCAGTGGCCAGGGACTAGCGGGGGGGCACACCTACAATGAGCAGTTCTTC.

The chain is built from TRBV2 and TRBJ2-3, with TRBD1 as a possible D gene (7 bases). Between the trimmed V and J ends, which lost 6 bases and 7 bases, there was a span of 17 bases. Germline CDR1 is SNHLY and CDR2 is FYNNEI. The CDR3 runs 14 residues. In DNA, the CDR3 is TGTGCCAGCAGGTACAAGGAGGGGGCGTATACGCAGTATTTT. This codes for CASRYKEGAYTQYF.

This chain connects TRBV7-6 to TRBJ2-7; D might be TRBD2 (6 bases). The CDR3 covers 14 residues. From germline, CDR1 is SGHVS and CDR2 FNYEAQ. The V end lost 1 base, the J end lost 1 base, and 8 bases lay between the germline ends. The chain's CDR3 is CASSLGSGSYEQYF. For the CDR3, the DNA is TGTGCCAGCAGCTTAGGTAGCGGATCCTACGAGCAGTACTTC.

This chain uses TRBV7-2 with TRBJ1-2; TRBD1 is a possible D gene (6 bases). There are 15 residues in the CDR3. V lost 4 bases and J lost 6, with 18 bases in between. CDR1 is SGHTA and CDR2 is FQGNSA in the germline V gene. DNA for the CDR3: TGTGCCAGCAGCTCTGAGAACAGGGTTTGGGATGGCTACACCTTC. This translates into CASSSENRVWDGYTF.

This clone was seen once. The chain combines TRBV19 with TRBJ1-6, with unresolved D. Between the trimmed V and J ends, which lost 0 bases and 7 bases, there was a span of 7 bases. CDR1 is LNHDA and CDR2 is SQIVND in the germline V gene (reference sequence). The length of the CDR3 is 14 residues. The CDR3 region is CASSIESSNSPLHF. CDR3 in DNA: TGTGCCAGTAGTATAGAGAGTTCCAATTCACCCCTCCACTTT.

V gene TRBV25-1 combines with J gene TRBJ2-3; no definite D call. The CDR3 length is 16 residues. Trimming pared 3 bases from V and 1 base from J, leaving 14 bases between. In germline, CDR1 is MGHDK, CDR2 SYGVNS. In DNA, the CDR3 is TGTGCCAGCAGTGACTTCCGGGCCGGGCGCACAGATACGCAGTATTTT. Amino acid sequence: CASSDFRAGRTDTQYF.

The V call is TRBV5-4, the J call TRBJ2-5; the D gene is possibly TRBD1 (5 bases). The V end was cut by 0 bases, the J end by 7 bases, with 10 bases between. CDR3 length equals 13 residues. CDR1 and CDR2 (germline): SGHNT, YYREEE (reference sequence). The CDR3 here is CASSLGGGGTQYF. CDR3 sequence (DNA): TGTGCCAGCAGCTTGGGGGGCGGTGGGACCCAGTACTTC.

The CDR3 DNA reads TGTGCCAGCAGTGCGGGACTCCCCTACGAGCAGTACTTC. Encoded protein: CASSAGLPYEQYF. This chain connects TRBV2 to TRBJ2-7, with D possibly TRBD2 on 6 matching bases. This CDR3 is 13 amino acids long. Trimming removed 4 bases at V and 2 bases at J, with 9 bases between. CDR1 and CDR2 (germline): SNHLY, FYNNEI.